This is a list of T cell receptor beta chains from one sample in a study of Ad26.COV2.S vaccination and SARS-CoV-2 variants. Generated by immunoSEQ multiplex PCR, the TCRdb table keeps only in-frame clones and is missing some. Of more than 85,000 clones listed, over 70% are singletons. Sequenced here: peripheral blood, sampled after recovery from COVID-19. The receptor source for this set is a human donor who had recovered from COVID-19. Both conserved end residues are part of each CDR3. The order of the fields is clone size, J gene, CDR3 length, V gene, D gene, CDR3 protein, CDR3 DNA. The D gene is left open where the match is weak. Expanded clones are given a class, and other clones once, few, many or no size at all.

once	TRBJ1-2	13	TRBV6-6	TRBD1	CASGLGGNYGYTF	TGTGCCAGCGGCTTAGGGGGCAACTATGGCTACACCTTC
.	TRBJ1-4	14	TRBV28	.	CASSSTGIGEKLFF	TGTGCCAGCAGTTCAACAGGGATCGGGGAAAAACTGTTTTTT
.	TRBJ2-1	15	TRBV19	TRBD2	CASMRGAAEYNEQFF	TGTGCCAGTATGCGGGGGGCGGCGGAATACAATGAGCAGTTCTTC
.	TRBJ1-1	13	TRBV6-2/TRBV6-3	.	CASSYSGVGVAFF	TGTGCCAGCAGTTATTCAGGTGTCGGTGTAGCTTTCTTT
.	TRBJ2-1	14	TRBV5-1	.	CASKLERVDNEQFF	TGCGCCAGCAAACTAGAACGGGTGGACAATGAGCAGTTCTTC
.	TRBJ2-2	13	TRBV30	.	CAWSGQSTGELFF	TGTGCCTGGAGTGGCCAGTCCACCGGGGAGCTGTTTTTT
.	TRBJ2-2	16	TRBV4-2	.	CASSQDPQLNTGELFF	TGTGCCAGCAGCCAAGACCCACAACTGAACACCGGGGAGCTGTTTTTT
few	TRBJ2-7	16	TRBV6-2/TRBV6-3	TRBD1	CASSSSRDREEDEQYF	TGTGCCAGCAGCTCCTCCAGGGACAGGGAGGAGGACGAGCAGTACTTC
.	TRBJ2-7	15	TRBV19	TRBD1	CASSISDRDTYEQYF	TGTGCCAGTAGTATATCGGACAGGGACACCTACGAGCAGTACTTC
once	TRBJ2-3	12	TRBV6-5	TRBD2	CASSPGGDTQYF	TGTGCCAGCAGTCCGGGGGGAGATACGCAGTATTTT